The clone carrying this TCR beta chain was recorded a few times. Its antigen is unidentified. This CDR3 is 15 amino acids long. V dropped 3 bases and J dropped 8 bases, with 14 bases sitting between them. CDR1 is MNHNS, CDR2 SASEGT, per germline. Measured with immunoSEQ multiplex PCR; TCRdb has only the in-frame clones, and not every one. The table includes about 50,000 clones, 92% detected once. The sample belongs to a study of lymphopenia after photon versus proton radiotherapy. Study-wide results and limits: After the lymphocyte nadir, photon-treated repertoires showed oligoclonal expansion, especially of CD8+ Temra cells. Proton therapy kept repertoires fairly stable, unlike photons, which gained effector/memory cells. Larger post-nadir TCR diversity loss correlated inversely with survival in deceased patients.

The V call is TRBV6-1, the J call TRBJ1-6; TRBD1 might be the D (6 bases). The clonotype originates from a woman in her forties with cholangiocarcinoma. This material consisted of peripheral blood, taken from a patient treated with photon-based radiotherapy. CDR3 amino acids: CASSEGVGAYSPLHF. Here the CDR3 DNA reads TGTGCCAGCAGTGAGGGGGTGGGGGCTTATTCACCCCTCCACTTT.